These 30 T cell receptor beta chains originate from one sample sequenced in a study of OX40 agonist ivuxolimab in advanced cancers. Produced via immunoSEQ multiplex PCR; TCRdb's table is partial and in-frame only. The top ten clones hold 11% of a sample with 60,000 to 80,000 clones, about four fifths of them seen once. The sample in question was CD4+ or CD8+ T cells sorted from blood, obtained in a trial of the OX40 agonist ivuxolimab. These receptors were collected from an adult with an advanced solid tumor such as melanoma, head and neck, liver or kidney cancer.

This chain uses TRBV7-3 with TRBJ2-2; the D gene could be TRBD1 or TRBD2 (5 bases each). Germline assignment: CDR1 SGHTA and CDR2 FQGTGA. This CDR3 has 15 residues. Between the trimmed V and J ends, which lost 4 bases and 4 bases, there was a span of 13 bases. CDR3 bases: TGTGCCAGCAGCTCCCAAGGGGCGGGCACCGGGGAGCTGTTTTTT. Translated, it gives CASSSQGAGTGELFF.

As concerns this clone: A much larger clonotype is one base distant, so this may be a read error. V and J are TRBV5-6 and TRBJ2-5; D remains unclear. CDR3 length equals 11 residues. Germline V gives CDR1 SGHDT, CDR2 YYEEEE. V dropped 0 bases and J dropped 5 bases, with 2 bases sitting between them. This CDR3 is CASSLEETQYF. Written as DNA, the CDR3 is TGTGCCAGCAGCTTGGAGGAGACCCAGTACTTC.

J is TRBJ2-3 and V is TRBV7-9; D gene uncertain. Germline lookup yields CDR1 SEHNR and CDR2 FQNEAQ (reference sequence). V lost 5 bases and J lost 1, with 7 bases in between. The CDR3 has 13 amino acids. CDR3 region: CASSPDGTDTQYF. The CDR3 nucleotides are TGTGCCAGCAGCCCTGACGGCACAGATACGCAGTATTTT. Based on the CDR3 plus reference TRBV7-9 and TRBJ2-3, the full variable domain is DTGVSQNPRHKITKRGQNVTFRCDPISEHNRLYWYRQTLGQGPEFLTYFQNEAQLEKSRLLSDRFSAERPKGSFSTLEIQRTEQGDSAMYLCASSPDGTDTQYFGPGTRLTVL.

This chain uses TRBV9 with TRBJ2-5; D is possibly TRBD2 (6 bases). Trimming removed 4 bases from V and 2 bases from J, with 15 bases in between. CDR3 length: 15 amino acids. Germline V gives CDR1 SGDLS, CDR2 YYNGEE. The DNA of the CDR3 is TGTGCCAGCAGCTTGGAGGGCTGGGATCAAGAGACCCAGTACTTC. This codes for CASSLEGWDQETQYF.

CDR3 nucleotides: TGTGCCAGCAGCCAAGAACTAGCGGGAGATACCGGGGAGCTGTTTTTT. It yields the protein CASSQELAGDTGELFF. This sequence joins TRBV4-2 and TRBJ2-2; 11 bases match TRBD2. The germline CDR1 and CDR2 sequences are LGHNA and YNFKEQ. The V and J ends lost 0 bases and 5 bases, in that order; junction bases with no gene match: 2. This CDR3 is built from 16 residues.

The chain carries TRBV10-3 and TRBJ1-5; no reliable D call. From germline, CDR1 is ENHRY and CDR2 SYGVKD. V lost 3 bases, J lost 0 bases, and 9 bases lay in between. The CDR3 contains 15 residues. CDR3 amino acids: CAISESGNSNQPQHF. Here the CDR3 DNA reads TGTGCCATCAGTGAATCCGGTAATAGCAATCAGCCCCAGCATTTT.

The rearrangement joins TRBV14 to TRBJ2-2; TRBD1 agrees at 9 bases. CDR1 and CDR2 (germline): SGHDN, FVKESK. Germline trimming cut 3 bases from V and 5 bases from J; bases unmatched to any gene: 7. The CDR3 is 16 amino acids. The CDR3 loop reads CASSHWTGEGTGELFF. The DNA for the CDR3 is TGTGCCAGCAGCCATTGGACAGGGGAGGGGACCGGGGAGCTGTTTTTT. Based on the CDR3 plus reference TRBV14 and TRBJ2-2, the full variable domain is EAGVTQFPSHSVIEKGQTVTLRCDPISGHDNLYWYRRVMGKEIKFLLHFVKESKQDESGMPNNRFLAERTGGTYSTLKVQPAELEDSGVYFCASSHWTGEGTGELFFGEGSRLTVL.

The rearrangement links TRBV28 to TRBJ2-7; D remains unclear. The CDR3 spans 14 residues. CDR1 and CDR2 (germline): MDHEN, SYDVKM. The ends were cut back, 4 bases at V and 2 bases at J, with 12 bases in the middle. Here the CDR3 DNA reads TGTGCCAGCAGTTCCGGCCTCCAGACCTACGAGCAGTACTTC. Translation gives CASSSGLQTYEQYF.

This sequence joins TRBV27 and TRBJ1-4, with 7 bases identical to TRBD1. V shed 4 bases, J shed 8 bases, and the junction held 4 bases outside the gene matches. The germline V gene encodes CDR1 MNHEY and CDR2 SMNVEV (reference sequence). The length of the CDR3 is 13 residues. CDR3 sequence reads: CASSSPGGEKLFF. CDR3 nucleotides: TGTGCCAGCAGTTCCCCAGGGGGAGAAAAACTGTTTTTT.

CDR3 region: CASSPRQGQYEQYF. CDR3 nucleotides: TGTGCCAGCAGTCCGAGGCAGGGACAGTACGAGCAGTACTTC. The chain carries TRBV27 and TRBJ2-7; 7 nucleotides align to TRBD1. J lost 4 bases, V lost 5 bases, and 8 bases had no gene match. Looked up from germline, CDR1 is MNHEY and CDR2 is SMNVEV (reference sequence). The CDR3 contains 14 residues.

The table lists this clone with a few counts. The CDR3 region is CASSLVMGAAGELFF. In DNA form, the CDR3 reads TGCGCCAGCAGCTTGGTAATGGGGGCGGCCGGGGAGCTGTTTTTT. This chain uses TRBV5-1 with TRBJ2-2; possible D gene TRBD1, 6 bases. Between the trimmed V and J ends, which lost 0 bases and 6 bases, there was a span of 12 bases. There are 15 residues in the CDR3. Germline CDR1 is SGHRS and CDR2 is YFSETQ.

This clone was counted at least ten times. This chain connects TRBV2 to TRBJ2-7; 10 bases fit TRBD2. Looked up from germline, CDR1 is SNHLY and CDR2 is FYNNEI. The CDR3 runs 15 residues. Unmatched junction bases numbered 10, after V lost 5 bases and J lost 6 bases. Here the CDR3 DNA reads TGTGCCAGCAGTCCCCGGCTAGCGGGAGCTCTCGAGCAGTACTTC. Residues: CASSPRLAGALEQYF.

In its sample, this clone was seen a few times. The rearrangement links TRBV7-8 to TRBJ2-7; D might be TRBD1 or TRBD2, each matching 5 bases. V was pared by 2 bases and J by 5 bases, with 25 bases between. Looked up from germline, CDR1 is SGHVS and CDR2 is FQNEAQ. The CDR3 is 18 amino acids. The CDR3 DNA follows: TGTGCCAGCAGCTTACGGGGCGGTTGGCAGGGTGTTAGGGACGAGCAGTACTTC. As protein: CASSLRGGWQGVRDEQYF.

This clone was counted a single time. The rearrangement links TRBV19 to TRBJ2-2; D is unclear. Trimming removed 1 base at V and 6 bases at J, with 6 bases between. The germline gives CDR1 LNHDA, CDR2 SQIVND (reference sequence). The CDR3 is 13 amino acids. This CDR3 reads CASSIVVAGELFF. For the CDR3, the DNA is TGTGCCAGTAGTATAGTGGTGGCCGGGGAGCTGTTTTTT.

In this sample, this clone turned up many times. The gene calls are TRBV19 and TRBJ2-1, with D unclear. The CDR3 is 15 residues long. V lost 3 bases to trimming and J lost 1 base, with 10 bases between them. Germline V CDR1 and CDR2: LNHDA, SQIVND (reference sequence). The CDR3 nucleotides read TGTGCCAGTAGTATTGGTAGCTTATCCTACAATGAGCAGTTCTTC. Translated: CASSIGSLSYNEQFF. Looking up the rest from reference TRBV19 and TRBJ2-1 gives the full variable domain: DGGITQSPKYLFRKEGQNVTLSCEQNLNHDAMYWYRQDPGQGLRLIYYSQIVNDFQKGDIAEGYSVSREKKESFPLTVTSAQKNPTAFYLCASSIGSLSYNEQFFGPGTRLTVL.

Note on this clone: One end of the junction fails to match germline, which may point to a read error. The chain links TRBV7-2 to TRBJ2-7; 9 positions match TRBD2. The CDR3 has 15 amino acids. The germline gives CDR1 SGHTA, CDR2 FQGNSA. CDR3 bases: TGTGCCAGCAGCGTAGCTTCTAGCGGGGACCTCGAGCAGTACTTC. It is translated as CASSVASSGDLEQYF.

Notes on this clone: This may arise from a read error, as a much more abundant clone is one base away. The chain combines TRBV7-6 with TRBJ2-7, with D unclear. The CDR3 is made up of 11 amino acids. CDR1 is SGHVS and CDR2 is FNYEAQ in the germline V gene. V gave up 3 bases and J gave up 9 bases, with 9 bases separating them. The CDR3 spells CASSFGPGQYF. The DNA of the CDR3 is TGTGCCAGCAGCTTCGGACCAGGGCAGTACTTC.

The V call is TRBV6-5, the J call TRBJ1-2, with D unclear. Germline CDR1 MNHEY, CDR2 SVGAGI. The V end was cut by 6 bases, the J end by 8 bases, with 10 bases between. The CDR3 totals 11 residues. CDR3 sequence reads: CASSSWKGYTF. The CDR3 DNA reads TGTGCCAGCAGCTCCTGGAAGGGCTACACCTTC.

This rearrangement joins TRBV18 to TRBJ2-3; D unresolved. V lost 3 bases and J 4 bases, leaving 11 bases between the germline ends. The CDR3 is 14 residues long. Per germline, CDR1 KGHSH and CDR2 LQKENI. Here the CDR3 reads CASSPGTAPDTQYF. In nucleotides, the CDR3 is TGTGCCAGCTCACCTGGAACAGCCCCAGATACGCAGTATTTT.

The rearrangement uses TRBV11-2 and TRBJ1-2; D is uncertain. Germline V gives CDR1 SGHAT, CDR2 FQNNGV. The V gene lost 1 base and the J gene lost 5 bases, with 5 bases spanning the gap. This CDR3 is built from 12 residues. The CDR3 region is CASSLGQYGYTF. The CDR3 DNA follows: TGTGCCAGCAGCTTAGGCCAGTATGGCTACACCTTC.

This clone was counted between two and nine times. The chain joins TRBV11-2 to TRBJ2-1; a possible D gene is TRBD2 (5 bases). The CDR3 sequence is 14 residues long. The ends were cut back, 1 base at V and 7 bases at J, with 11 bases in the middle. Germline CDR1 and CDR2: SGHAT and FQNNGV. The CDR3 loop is CASSLAGNRNEQFF. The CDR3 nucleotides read TGTGCCAGCAGCTTAGCGGGGAACCGGAATGAGCAGTTCTTC.

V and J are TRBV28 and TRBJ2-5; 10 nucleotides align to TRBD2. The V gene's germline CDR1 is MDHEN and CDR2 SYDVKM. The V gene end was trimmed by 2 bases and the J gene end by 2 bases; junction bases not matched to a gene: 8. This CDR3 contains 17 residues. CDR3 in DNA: TGTGCCAGCAGTTTACAACTAGCGGGACTAGGGCAAGAGACCCAGTACTTC. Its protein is CASSLQLAGLGQETQYF.

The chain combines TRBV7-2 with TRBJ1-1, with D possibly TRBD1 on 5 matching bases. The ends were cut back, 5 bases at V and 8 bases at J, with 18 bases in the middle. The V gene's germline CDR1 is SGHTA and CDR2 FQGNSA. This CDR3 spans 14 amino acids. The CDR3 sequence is CASSGRDMASEAFF. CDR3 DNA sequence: TGTGCCAGCAGCGGCAGGGATATGGCGTCAGAAGCTTTCTTT.

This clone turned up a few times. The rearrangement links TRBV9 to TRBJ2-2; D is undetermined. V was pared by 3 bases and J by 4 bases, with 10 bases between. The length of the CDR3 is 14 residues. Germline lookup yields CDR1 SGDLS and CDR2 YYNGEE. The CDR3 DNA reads TGTGCCAGCAGCGCCCCTCGGGCCACCGGGGAGCTGTTTTTT. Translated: CASSAPRATGELFF.

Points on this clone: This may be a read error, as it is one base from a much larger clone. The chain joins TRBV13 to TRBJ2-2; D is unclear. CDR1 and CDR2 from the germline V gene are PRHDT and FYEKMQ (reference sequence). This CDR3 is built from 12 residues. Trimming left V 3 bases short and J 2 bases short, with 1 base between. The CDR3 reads CASSFNTGELFF. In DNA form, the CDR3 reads TGTGCCAGCAGCTTTAACACCGGGGAGCTGTTTTTT.

DNA of the CDR3: TGTGCCAGCCGAGTTACGGGGTCTAACTATGGCTACACCTTC. Protein: CASRVTGSNYGYTF. The chain has TRBV6-6 and TRBJ1-2, with D unclear. The germline V gene has CDR1 MNHNY and CDR2 SVGAGI (reference sequence). Trimming took off 8 bases at V and 0 bases at J, with 13 bases between the two ends. This CDR3 comprises 14 residues.

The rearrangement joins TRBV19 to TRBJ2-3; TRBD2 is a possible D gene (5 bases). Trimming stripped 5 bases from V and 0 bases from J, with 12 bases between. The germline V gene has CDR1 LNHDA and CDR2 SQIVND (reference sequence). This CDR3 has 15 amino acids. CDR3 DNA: TGTGCCAGTAGTCGGAGCGGTATTAGCACAGATACGCAGTATTTT. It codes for CASSRSGISTDTQYF.

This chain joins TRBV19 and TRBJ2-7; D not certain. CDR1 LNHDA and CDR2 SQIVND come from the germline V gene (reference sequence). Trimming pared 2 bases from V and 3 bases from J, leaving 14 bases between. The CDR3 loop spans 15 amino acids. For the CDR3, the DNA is TGTGCCAGTAGTATAATATTGGGCGCAGACTACGAGCAGTACTTC. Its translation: CASSIILGADYEQYF.

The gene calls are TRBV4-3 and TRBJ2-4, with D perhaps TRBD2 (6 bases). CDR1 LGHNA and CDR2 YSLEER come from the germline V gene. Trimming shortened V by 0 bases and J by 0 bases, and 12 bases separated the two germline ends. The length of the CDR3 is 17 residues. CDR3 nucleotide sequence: TGCGCCAGCAGCCAAGATAAGGCGGGATTAGCCAAAAACATTCAGTACTTC. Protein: CASSQDKAGLAKNIQYF.

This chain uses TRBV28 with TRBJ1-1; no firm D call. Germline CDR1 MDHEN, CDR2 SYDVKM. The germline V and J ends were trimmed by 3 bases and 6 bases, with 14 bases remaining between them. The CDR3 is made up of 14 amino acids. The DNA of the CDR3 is TGTGCCAGCAGTTTGTGGGCCCGGAGCGCTGAAGCTTTCTTT. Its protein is CASSLWARSAEAFF.